The 30 T cell receptor beta chains presented below share a single source sample, sequenced in a study of CD8+CD57+ T cells in acquired aplastic anemia. Using genomic DNA as the template, TCR beta VDJ and CDR3 profiling was carried out. MiXCR, applied by TCRdb to the reads, yields one record per CDR3 protein. The sample holds around 200,000 distinct CDR3 sequences; about half are singletons and the top ten take over 10%. Patients picked for sequencing had shown CD8+CD57+ cell expansion detected by flow cytometry. Material for sequencing was sorted CD4+, CD8+, or CD8+CD57+ T cells (not recorded which) from PBMCs. The receptors were gathered from a human donor with aplastic anemia.

This clonotype was observed many times. The rearrangement uses TRBV14 and TRBJ2-7; weak D call: TRBD2 (6 bases). Germline V lookup: CDR1 SGHDN, CDR2 FVKESK. V lost 4 bases and J lost 0, with 16 bases in between. CDR3 length equals 16 residues. CDR3 coding DNA: TGTGCCAGCAGCCCACTATCGGGGGACGGCTCCTACGAGCAGTACTTC. It translates to CASSPLSGDGSYEQYF.

This clonotype was observed at least ten times. This rearrangement joins TRBV10-3 to TRBJ1-2; 7 bases line up with TRBD1. V lost 2 bases and J lost 2; bases outside the gene matches: 5. CDR3 length: 15 residues. Germline V gives CDR1 ENHRY, CDR2 SYGVKD. The DNA of the CDR3 is TGTGCCATCAGTGAGACAGTACAGGGGAACTATGGCTACACCTTC. It yields the protein CAISETVQGNYGYTF.

In regard to this clonotype: A much larger clone lies one base from this, so it may be a read error. The chain has TRBV2 and TRBJ1-2, with 8 nucleotides matching TRBD1. The CDR3 sequence is 15 residues long. Germline CDR1 SNHLY, CDR2 FYNNEI. This CDR3 reads CASIKTGQDRYGHTF. The CDR3 DNA sequence: TGTGCCAGCATTAAAACGGGACAGGATCGCTATGGCCACACCTTC. The variable domain in full, with the rest retrieved from reference TRBV2 and TRBJ1-2, is EPEVTQTPSHQVTQMGQEVILRCVPISNHLYFYWYRQILGQKVEFLVSFYNNEISEKSEIFDDQFSVERPDGSNFTLKIRSTKLEDSAMYFCASIKTGQDRYGHTFGSGTRLTVV.

This rearrangement joins TRBV19 to TRBJ2-1; perhaps TRBD2 as D (6 bases). This CDR3 comprises 14 residues. Germline V gene lookup returns CDR1 LNHDA and CDR2 SQIVND (reference sequence). The V gene lost 3 bases and the J gene lost 8 bases, with 14 bases spanning the gap. The CDR3 spells CASSMFQGGDEQFF. The DNA of the CDR3 is TGTGCCAGTAGTATGTTCCAAGGAGGGGATGAGCAGTTCTTC.

This clonotype has just a few counts. This chain connects TRBV10-3 to TRBJ2-5, with D tentatively TRBD1 (6 bases). The V end was cut by 6 bases, the J end by 1 base, with 9 bases between. The CDR3 totals 13 residues. Germline V gene lookup returns CDR1 ENHRY and CDR2 SYGVKD. In DNA, the CDR3 is TGTGCCATCAGGCGACAGGTCCAAGAGACCCAGTACTTC. It specifies CAIRRQVQETQYF.

This chain uses TRBV10-3 with TRBJ2-1; TRBD2 aligns across 8 bases. CDR3 length: 14 amino acids. The V gene end was trimmed by 7 bases and the J gene end by 0 bases; junction bases not matched to a gene: 2. The V gene's germline CDR1 is ENHRY and CDR2 SYGVKD. CDR3 residues: CAITSGSSYNEQFF. CDR3 DNA: TGTGCCATCACCAGCGGGAGCTCCTACAATGAGCAGTTCTTC.

The rearrangement uses TRBV29-1 and TRBJ2-7; 8 nucleotides match TRBD2. The CDR3 runs to 13 residues. Germline CDR1 is SQVTM and CDR2 is ANQGSEA. Trimming at V came to 8 bases and at J to 4 bases, leaving 10 bases not matched to a gene. CDR3 nucleotide sequence: TGCAGCAGTCCGAGCGGGGGTAGGTACGAGCAGTACTTC. This encodes CSSPSGGRYEQYF.

This clonotype was counted many times. The V call is TRBV19, the J call TRBJ2-1; a possible D gene is TRBD1 (5 bases). V dropped 4 bases and J dropped 0 bases, with 10 bases sitting between them. This CDR3 comprises 15 residues. In germline, CDR1 is LNHDA, CDR2 SQIVND (reference sequence). The CDR3 DNA sequence: TGTGCCAGTAGTACTTCAGGGCACTCCTACAATGAGCAGTTCTTC. Protein product: CASSTSGHSYNEQFF. Looking up the rest from reference TRBV19 and TRBJ2-1 gives the full variable domain: DGGITQSPKYLFRKEGQNVTLSCEQNLNHDAMYWYRQDPGQGLRLIYYSQIVNDFQKGDIAEGYSVSREKKESFPLTVTSAQKNPTAFYLCASSTSGHSYNEQFFGPGTRLTVL.

This clonotype was seen ten or more times. This sequence joins TRBV24-1 and TRBJ2-1; D unresolved. CDR1 KGHDR and CDR2 SFDVKD come from the germline V gene. The CDR3 spans 14 residues. V was pared by 5 bases and J by 3 bases, with 10 bases between. The chain's CDR3 is CATSGMTDYNEQFF. The CDR3 nucleotides are TGTGCCACCAGTGGAATGACGGACTACAATGAGCAGTTCTTC.

This chain joins TRBV11-1 and TRBJ2-1, with D maybe TRBD1 (5 bases). With 2 bases removed from V and 4 bases from J, the gap between germline ends came to 15 bases. Germline V gene data show CDR1 as SGHAT and CDR2 as FQDESV (reference sequence). This CDR3 region has 16 residues. CDR3 sequence (DNA): TGTGCCAGCAGCTTATCCCAGGGTGAGGATTACAATGAGCAGTTCTTC. This gives the protein CASSLSQGEDYNEQFF. The entire variable domain, with the rest obtained from reference TRBV11-1 and TRBJ2-1, is as follows: EAEVAQSPRYKITEKSQAVAFWCDPISGHATLYWYRQILGQGPELLVQFQDESVVDDSQLPKDRFSAERLKGVDSTLKIQPAELGDSAMYLCASSLSQGEDYNEQFFGPGTRLTVL.

The chain uses TRBV7-2 and TRBJ2-7, with TRBD1 matching 7 bases. V was pared by 2 bases and J by 5 bases, with 6 bases of the junction left unmatched. Germline V gene sequence: CDR1 SGHTA, CDR2 FQGNSA. CDR3 size: 14 residues. CDR3 sequence (DNA): TGTGCCAGCAGCTTAACCAGGGGGAACCACGAGCAGTACTTC. It encodes CASSLTRGNHEQYF.

This clonotype occurred once. The junction and the germline gene differ at one end; a read error may be behind it. This sequence joins TRBV5-1 and TRBJ2-2, with D perhaps matching TRBD2 (6 bases). This CDR3 comprises 16 residues. Germline V gene sequence: CDR1 SGHRS, CDR2 YFSETQ. CDR3 DNA: TGCGCCAGCAGCGCGGTCGAGACTAGGAAGCCCGGGGGGCTGTTTTTT. This gives the protein CASSAVETRKPGGLFF. The full variable domain, in which reference TRBV5-1 and TRBJ2-2 provide the parts outside the CDR3, is KAGVTQTPRYLIKTRGQQVTLSCSPISGHRSVSWYQQTPGQGLQFLFEYFSETQRNKGNFPGRFSGRQFSNSRSEMNVSTLELGDSALYLCASSAVETRKPGGLFFGEGSRLTVL.

The V gene is TRBV24-1, the J gene TRBJ2-1, with D perhaps matching TRBD1 (6 bases). CDR3 length equals 12 residues. Trimming cost V 2 bases and J 10 bases, with 8 bases left between them. Germline CDR1 is KGHDR and CDR2 is SFDVKD. This CDR3 reads CATSDSDREQFF. The CDR3 DNA sequence: TGTGCCACCAGTGATTCGGACAGAGAGCAGTTCTTC.

This chain joins TRBV25-1 and TRBJ2-7; 7 bases fit TRBD1. This CDR3 spans 14 amino acids. Germline V gene lookup returns CDR1 MGHDK and CDR2 SYGVNS. V trimming: 6 bases; J trimming: 3 bases; junction bases outside the gene matches: 8. DNA for the CDR3: TGTGCCAGCAGCCGGGACAGAGGGAACTACGAGCAGTACTTC. Protein sequence: CASSRDRGNYEQYF.

This clonotype occurred many times. This chain links TRBV5-1 with TRBJ2-7; D ambiguous. Germline V gene lookup returns CDR1 SGHRS and CDR2 YFSETQ. The CDR3 extends over 15 amino acids. V lost 5 bases and J lost 0, with 15 bases in between. CDR3 coding DNA: TGCGCCAGCAGTCCATCGGTCTTTGGCTCCTACGAGCAGTACTTC. Translation: CASSPSVFGSYEQYF.

Worth noting for this clonotype: One end of the junction varies from germline; a read error may be responsible. The genes are TRBV10-1 and TRBJ1-2; no clear D. Looked up from germline, CDR1 is WNHNN and CDR2 is SYGVQD (reference sequence). CDR3 length: 13 residues. The CDR3: CASSERSNHGYTF. CDR3 in DNA: TGCGCCAGCAGTGAGCGATCTAACCATGGCTACACCTTC.

This chain links TRBV20-1 with TRBJ2-1; tentative D call: TRBD2 (7 bases). Germline V gene sequence: CDR1 DFQATT, CDR2 SNEGSKA (reference sequence). The CDR3 covers 15 residues. Trimming pared 0 bases from V and 7 bases from J, leaving 16 bases between. The CDR3 loop reads CSARDGGGAKNEQFF. CDR3 DNA sequence: TGCAGTGCTAGAGATGGAGGGGGGGCAAAGAATGAGCAGTTCTTC.

This clonotype was seen a handful of times. The chain links TRBV14 to TRBJ2-1, with D possibly TRBD1 on 5 matching bases. CDR1 is SGHDN and CDR2 is FVKESK in the germline V gene. V shed 0 bases and J shed 6 bases, with 6 bases lying between them. This CDR3 has 13 amino acids. The CDR3 coding sequence is TGTGCCAGCAGCCAAGACAGGGTCAATGAGCAGTTCTTC. Translating it yields CASSQDRVNEQFF.

The V and J genes are TRBV6-1 and TRBJ1-1; 10 nucleotides agree with TRBD1. This CDR3 has 15 residues. CDR1 and CDR2 from the germline V gene are MNHNS and SASEGT. With 6 bases clipped from V and 3 bases from J, the junction kept 7 bases outside the gene matches. The CDR3 region has the DNA TGTGCCAGCAGCAGGCGACAGGGGGCACACACTGAAGCTTTCTTT. Amino acids: CASSRRQGAHTEAFF.

Ten or more counts support this clonotype. J is TRBJ2-1 and V is TRBV4-1; D is perhaps TRBD1 or TRBD2 (6 bases each). Germline V gene sequence: CDR1 MGHRA, CDR2 YSYEKL. Trimming removed 4 bases from V and 4 bases from J, with 14 bases in between. The CDR3 sequence is 15 residues long. CDR3 bases: TGCGCCAGCAGCCCCAGTAGAGGGGGGTACAATGAGCAGTTCTTC. This gives the protein CASSPSRGGYNEQFF.

This clonotype was seen many times. This chain links TRBV2 with TRBJ1-6; possible D gene TRBD1, 6 bases. Per germline, CDR1 SNHLY and CDR2 FYNNEI. The CDR3 is made up of 17 amino acids. Trimming took off 6 bases at V and 7 bases at J, with 22 bases between the two ends. The CDR3: CASSLRGDSNYNSPLHF. In DNA form, the CDR3 reads TGTGCCAGCAGCCTCAGGGGCGACAGCAACTACAATTCACCCCTCCACTTT. Together with reference TRBV2 and TRBJ1-6, the CDR3 gives the full variable domain: EPEVTQTPSHQVTQMGQEVILRCVPISNHLYFYWYRQILGQKVEFLVSFYNNEISEKSEIFDDQFSVERPDGSNFTLKIRSTKLEDSAMYFCASSLRGDSNYNSPLHFGNGTRLTVT.

This clonotype was counted at least ten times. The chain has TRBV5-1 and TRBJ2-6; D call uncertain. The germline V and J ends were trimmed by 4 bases and 2 bases, with 10 bases remaining between them. The CDR3 loop spans 15 amino acids. Germline V CDR1 and CDR2: SGHRS, YFSETQ. DNA for the CDR3: TGCGCCAGCAGCCTACCAGACCCTGGGGCCAACGTCCTGACTTTC. This translates into CASSLPDPGANVLTF.

The J gene is TRBJ2-1, the V gene TRBV11-1, with D maybe TRBD2 (6 bases). Looked up from germline, CDR1 is SGHAT and CDR2 is FQDESV (reference sequence). The V gene lost 5 bases and the J gene lost 6 bases, with 23 bases spanning the gap. The CDR3 is 17 amino acids. As DNA, the CDR3 is TGTGCCAGCAGCCTGGGCGGGGTCCGCCATCCTGGCAATGAGCAGTTCTTC. Protein product: CASSLGGVRHPGNEQFF. The whole variable domain, filled in from reference TRBV11-1 and TRBJ2-1, reads EAEVAQSPRYKITEKSQAVAFWCDPISGHATLYWYRQILGQGPELLVQFQDESVVDDSQLPKDRFSAERLKGVDSTLKIQPAELGDSAMYLCASSLGGVRHPGNEQFFGPGTRLTVL.

The sample holds one count of this clonotype. The J gene is TRBJ2-3, the V gene TRBV14; D is uncertain. CDR1 is SGHDN and CDR2 is FVKESK in the germline V gene. The CDR3 is 12 residues long. Trimming left V 1 base short and J 7 bases short, with 6 bases between. The CDR3 region is CASSQVLHTQYF. As DNA, the CDR3 is TGTGCCAGCAGCCAAGTCCTACATACGCAGTATTTT.

This clonotype was seen only a few times. The J gene is TRBJ1-2, the V gene TRBV10-3; 8 bases are shared with TRBD1. This CDR3 contains 13 residues. The ends lost 10 bases at V and 8 bases at J; junction bases unmatched: 12. In germline, CDR1 is ENHRY, CDR2 SYGVKD. The CDR3 loop reads CATEGTGINGYTF. The CDR3 nucleotides read TGTGCCACCGAAGGGACAGGAATAAACGGCTACACCTTC.

V is TRBV25-1 and J is TRBJ2-5; the D is unclear. The germline V gene encodes CDR1 MGHDK and CDR2 SYGVNS. V was shortened by 9 bases and J by 3 bases, with 14 bases between the two germline ends. This CDR3 has 13 residues. CDR3 sequence (DNA): TGTGCCAGTAACGGTCAGTCGAAAGAGACCCAGTACTTC. This gives the protein CASNGQSKETQYF.

This sequence joins TRBV5-1 and TRBJ2-2; D not certain. Trimming stripped 2 bases from V and 0 bases from J, with 8 bases between. CDR3 length: 15 residues. Germline CDR1 and CDR2: SGHRS and YFSETQ. CDR3 sequence: CASSLGGSNTGELFF. In nucleotides, the CDR3 is TGCGCCAGCAGCTTAGGCGGTTCGAACACCGGGGAGCTGTTTTTT.

CDR3 protein: CASTWGGSVQETQYF. DNA of the CDR3: TGTGCCAGCACGTGGGGCGGGAGCGTCCAAGAGACCCAGTACTTC. This chain connects TRBV2 to TRBJ2-5, with TRBD2 matching 7 bases. With V trimmed by 7 bases and J by 1 base, 9 bases remained unmatched. CDR1 is SNHLY, CDR2 FYNNEI, per germline. The CDR3 runs to 15 residues. The variable domain in full, with the rest retrieved from reference TRBV2 and TRBJ2-5, is EPEVTQTPSHQVTQMGQEVILRCVPISNHLYFYWYRQILGQKVEFLVSFYNNEISEKSEIFDDQFSVERPDGSNFTLKIRSTKLEDSAMYFCASTWGGSVQETQYFGPGTRLLVL.

This chain joins TRBV29-1 and TRBJ2-7, with a tentative D call TRBD2 (5 bases). The germline V gene encodes CDR1 SQVTM and CDR2 ANQGSEA. Trimming took 2 bases from V and 4 from J, leaving 12 bases between them. The CDR3 has 13 amino acids. This CDR3 is CSVEWHEGYEQYF. The DNA for the CDR3 is TGCAGCGTTGAATGGCATGAGGGTTACGAGCAGTACTTC.

The rearrangement links TRBV27 to TRBJ2-7; TRBD1 matches at 9 bases. CDR1 MNHEY and CDR2 SMNVEV come from the germline V gene (reference sequence). J gave up 2 bases and V 5 bases, and 7 bases lay outside the gene matches. The CDR3 has 15 amino acids. The CDR3 nucleotides read TGTGCCAGCAGTCCGACCGGGACAGGGCCCTACGAGCAGTACTTC. It codes for CASSPTGTGPYEQYF.